The subject of this entry is one T cell receptor (beta chain). It has no known antigen specificity. Base qualities are not provided; no much larger clone lies one nucleotide away. Collaborating institutions collected whole blood in K2EDTA tubes following their own protocols. Collaborator samples were shipped for TCRbeta analysis as frozen whole blood, isolated PBMCs, or DNA extracted from either sample type. This sample is part of a study of blood T cell repertoires in COVID-19 (dated by TCRdb to 2020 to 2022). General notes on the study: The collaborator samples originated in the United States, Italy and Spain and spanned the acute and convalescent phases of COVID-19. The samples were drawn from the first 160 participants of the ongoing ImmuneRACE study and from under 1,500 subjects provided by 6 global collaborators. The repertoires were released in a freely available public database meant as a resource for research on the immune response to SARS-CoV-2. The prospective study material was composed of cDNA or gDNA derived from T cells, B-cell-depleted T cells, or PBMCs. Deeply sampled blood TCRbeta repertoires from subjects exposed to, actively infected with, or recovered from COVID-19 were included in the dataset. Where available, HLA class I and class II types were taken from metadata supplied by the sample provider and were not determined by assay-based typing. Nearly every sample came with metadata listing a de-identified subject ID, COVID-19 status, age in years and sex.

TCRbeta CDR3 regions were amplified from genomic DNA using the immunoSEQ Assay, a bias-controlled multiplex PCR. From the authors' description of their analysis: The number of nucleated cells in each sample was estimated from the amplification of reference gene primers within the assay. To quantify the absolute abundance of each unique TCRbeta CDR3 rearrangement, sequence reads were collapsed and filtered. Productive Simpson clonality was computed per sample as the square root of Simpson's diversity index over productive rearrangements. TCRdb mirrors the immuneACCESS table, restricted to in-frame sequences. Some clones are absent from its copies; in checked studies, under half trace to an unresolved V gene, and the reason for the others is unknown. The V and J calls and clone size are taken from that table; D and trimming were inferred from the DNA. Counted in this sample were approximately 81,000 clones; over 75% of them appeared once. More than 10% of the sample is taken by the ten largest.

Study-wide findings and limitations: The amount of clinical and demographic metadata varied by source and participant and was provided uncurated.

The receptor was isolated from a man between 70 and 80 years old with active or convalescent COVID-19. The sequencing input was peripheral blood.

The nucleotides read TGTGCCAGCAGCTCTTCAAAGACGGGATCCGACACCTTC. It translates as CASSSSKTGSDTF. Recombination joined TRBV7-8 with TRBJ1-2, with the D gene too uncertain to name. The germline V gene yields SGHVS for CDR1 and FQNEAQ for CDR2. The CDR3 contains 13 residues, cysteine and phenylalanine counted. The DNA shown is the 39-base CDR3, in frame from base 1. V gives up 4 bases and J gives up 12 bases, and the segment between their germline ends measures 18 bases.